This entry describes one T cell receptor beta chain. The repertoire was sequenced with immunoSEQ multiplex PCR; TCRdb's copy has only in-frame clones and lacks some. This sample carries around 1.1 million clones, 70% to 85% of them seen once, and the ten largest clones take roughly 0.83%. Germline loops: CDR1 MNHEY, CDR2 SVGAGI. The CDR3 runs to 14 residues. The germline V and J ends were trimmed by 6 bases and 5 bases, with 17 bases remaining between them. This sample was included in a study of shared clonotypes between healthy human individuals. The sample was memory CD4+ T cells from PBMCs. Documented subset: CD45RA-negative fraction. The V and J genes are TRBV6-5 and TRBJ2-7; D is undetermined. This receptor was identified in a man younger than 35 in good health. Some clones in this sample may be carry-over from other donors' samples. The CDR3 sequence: CASRPAQSLDEQYF. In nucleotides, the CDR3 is TGTGCCAGCAGACCTGCCCAATCTCTAGACGAGCAGTACTTC.